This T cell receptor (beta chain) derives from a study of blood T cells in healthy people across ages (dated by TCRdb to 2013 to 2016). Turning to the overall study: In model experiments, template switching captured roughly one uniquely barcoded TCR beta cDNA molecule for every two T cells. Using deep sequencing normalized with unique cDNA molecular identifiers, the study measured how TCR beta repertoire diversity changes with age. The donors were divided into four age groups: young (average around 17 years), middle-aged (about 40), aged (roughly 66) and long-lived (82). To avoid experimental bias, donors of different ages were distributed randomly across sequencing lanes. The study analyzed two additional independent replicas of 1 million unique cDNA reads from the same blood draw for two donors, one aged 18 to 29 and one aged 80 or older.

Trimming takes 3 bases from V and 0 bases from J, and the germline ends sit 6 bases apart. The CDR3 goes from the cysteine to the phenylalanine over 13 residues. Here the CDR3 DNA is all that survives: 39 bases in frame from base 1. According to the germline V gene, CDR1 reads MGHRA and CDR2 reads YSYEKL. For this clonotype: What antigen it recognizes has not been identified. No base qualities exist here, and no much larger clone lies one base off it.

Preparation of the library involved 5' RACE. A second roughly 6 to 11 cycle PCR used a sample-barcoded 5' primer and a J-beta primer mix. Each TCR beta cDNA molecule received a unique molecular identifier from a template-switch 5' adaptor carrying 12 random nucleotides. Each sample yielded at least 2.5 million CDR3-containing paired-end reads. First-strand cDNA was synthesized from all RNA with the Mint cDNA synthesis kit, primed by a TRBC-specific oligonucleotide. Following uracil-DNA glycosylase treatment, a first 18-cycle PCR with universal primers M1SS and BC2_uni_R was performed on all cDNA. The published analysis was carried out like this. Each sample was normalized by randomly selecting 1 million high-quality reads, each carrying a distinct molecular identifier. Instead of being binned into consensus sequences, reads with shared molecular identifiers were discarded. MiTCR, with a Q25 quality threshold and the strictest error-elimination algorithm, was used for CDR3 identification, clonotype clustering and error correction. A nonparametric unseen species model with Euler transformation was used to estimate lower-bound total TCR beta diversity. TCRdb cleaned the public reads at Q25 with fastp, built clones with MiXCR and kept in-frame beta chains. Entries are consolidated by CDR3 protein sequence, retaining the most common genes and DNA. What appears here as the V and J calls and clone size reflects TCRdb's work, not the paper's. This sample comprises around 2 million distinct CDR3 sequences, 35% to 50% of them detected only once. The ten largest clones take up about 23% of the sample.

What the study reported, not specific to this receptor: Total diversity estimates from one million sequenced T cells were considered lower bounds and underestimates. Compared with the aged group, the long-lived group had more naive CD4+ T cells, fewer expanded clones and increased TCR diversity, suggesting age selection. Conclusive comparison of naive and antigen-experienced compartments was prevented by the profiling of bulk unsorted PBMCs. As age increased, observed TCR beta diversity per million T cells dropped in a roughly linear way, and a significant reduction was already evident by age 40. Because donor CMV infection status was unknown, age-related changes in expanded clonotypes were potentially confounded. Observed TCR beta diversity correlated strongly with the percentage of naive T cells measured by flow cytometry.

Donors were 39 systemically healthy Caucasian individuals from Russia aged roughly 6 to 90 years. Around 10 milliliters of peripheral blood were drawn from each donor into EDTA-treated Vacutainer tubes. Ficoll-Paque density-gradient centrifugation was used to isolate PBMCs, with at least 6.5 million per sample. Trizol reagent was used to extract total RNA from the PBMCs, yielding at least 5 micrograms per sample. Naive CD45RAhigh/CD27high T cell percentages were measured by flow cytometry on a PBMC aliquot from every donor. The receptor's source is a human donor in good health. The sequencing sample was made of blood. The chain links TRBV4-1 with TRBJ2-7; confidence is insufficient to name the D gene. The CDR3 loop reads CASSHGPSYEQYF. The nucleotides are TGCGCCAGCAGCCATGGGCCCTCCTACGAGCAGTACTTC.